Included here is one TCR beta chain sequence, with context. These data originate in a study of blood T cell repertoires in COVID-19. Study-level background: Donors in the United States, Italy and Spain gave samples during acute or convalescent COVID-19. The analysed material was cDNA or gDNA that came from T cells, B-cell-depleted T cells, or PBMCs.

Original data processing: Estimation of nucleated cell counts relied on the amplification of reference gene primers. Data came from immunoSEQ multiplex PCR; TCRdb stores just in-frame clones and leaves some out. V, J and clone size reflect that table, while D and trimming were determined from the DNA. The table shows about 200,000 clones, with around 90% occurring only once. Trimming stripped 2 bases from V and 4 bases from J, with 17 bases between. CDR1 is SNHLY and CDR2 is FYNNEI in the germline V gene. The CDR3 is 17 residues long. The sequence was obtained from a man aged 50 to 59 with acute or convalescent COVID-19. The rearrangement joins TRBV2 to TRBJ2-2; weak D call: TRBD1 (6 bases). Sequenced material: peripheral blood. In DNA, the CDR3 is TGTGCCAGCAGTGAACCAGCCGCAGGGGTGGGCACCGGGGAGCTGTTTTTT. This sequence encodes CASSEPAAGVGTGELFF.